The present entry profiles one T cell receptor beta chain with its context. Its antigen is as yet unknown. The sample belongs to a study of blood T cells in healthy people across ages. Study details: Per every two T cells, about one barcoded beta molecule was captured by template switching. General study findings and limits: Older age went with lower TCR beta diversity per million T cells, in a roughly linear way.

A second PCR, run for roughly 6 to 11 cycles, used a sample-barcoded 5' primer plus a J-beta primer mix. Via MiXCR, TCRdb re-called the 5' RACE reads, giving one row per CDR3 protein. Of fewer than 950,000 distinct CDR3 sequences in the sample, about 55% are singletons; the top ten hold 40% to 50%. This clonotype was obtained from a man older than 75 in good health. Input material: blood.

The CDR3 here is CASSQDTSGSTDTQYF. CDR3 in DNA: TGTGCCAGCAGCCAAGATACTAGCGGGAGCACAGATACGCAGTATTTT. The rearrangement links TRBV3-1 to TRBJ2-3, with 9 bases matching TRBD2. The CDR3 sequence is 16 residues long. Trimming at V came to 0 bases and at J to 0 bases, leaving 1 base not matched to a gene. CDR1 LGHDT and CDR2 YNNKEL come from the germline V gene (reference sequence).